The entry below describes one T cell receptor (beta chain). Its specificity is unknown. The data derive from a study of T cell responses to AZD1222 COVID-19 vaccine. Study information: Second-dose intervals of approximately 4 or approximately 12 weeks were pooled.

The assay was immunoSEQ multiplex PCR, and TCRdb's table has in-frame clones only and misses some. The sample carries about 97,000 clones, 70% to 90% recorded once. Study-wide results and limits: With two AZD1222 doses given, Spike-specific TCR breadth and depth both rose.

V lost 4 bases to trimming and J lost 4 bases; unmatched junction nucleotides: 2. The length of the CDR3 is 14 residues. Germline V CDR1 and CDR2: KGHSH, LQKENI. This sequence originates from an adult in good health. Sequencing used peripheral blood, obtained on day 0 of AZD1222 vaccination. V and J are TRBV18 and TRBJ1-5; 9 bases align to TRBD1. CDR3 protein: CASSLGQGNQPQHF. CDR3 coding DNA: TGTGCCAGCTCACTGGGACAGGGAAATCAGCCCCAGCATTTT.